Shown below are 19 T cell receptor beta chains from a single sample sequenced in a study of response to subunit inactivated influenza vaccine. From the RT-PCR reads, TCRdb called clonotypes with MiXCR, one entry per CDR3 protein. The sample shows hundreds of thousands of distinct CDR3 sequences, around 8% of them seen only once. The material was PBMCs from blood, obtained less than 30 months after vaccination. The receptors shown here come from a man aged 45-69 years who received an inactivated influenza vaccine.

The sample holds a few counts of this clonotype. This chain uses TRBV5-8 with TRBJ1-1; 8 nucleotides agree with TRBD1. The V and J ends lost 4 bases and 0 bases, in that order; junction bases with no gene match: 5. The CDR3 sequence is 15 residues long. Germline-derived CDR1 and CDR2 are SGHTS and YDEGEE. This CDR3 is CASSGGQAMNTEAFF. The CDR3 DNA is TGTGCCAGCAGCGGGGGACAGGCGATGAACACTGAAGCTTTCTTT.

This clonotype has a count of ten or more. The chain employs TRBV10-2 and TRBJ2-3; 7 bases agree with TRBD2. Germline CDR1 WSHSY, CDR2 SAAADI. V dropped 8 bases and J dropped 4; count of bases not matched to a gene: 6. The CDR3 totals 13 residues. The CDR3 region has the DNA TGCGCCAGCTCGGGGGGAGGGGCAGATACGCAGTATTTT. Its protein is CASSGGGADTQYF.

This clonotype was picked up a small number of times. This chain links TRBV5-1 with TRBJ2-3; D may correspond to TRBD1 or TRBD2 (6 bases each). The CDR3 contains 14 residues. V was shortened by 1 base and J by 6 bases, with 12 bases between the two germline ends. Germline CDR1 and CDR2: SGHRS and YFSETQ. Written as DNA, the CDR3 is TGCGCCAGCAGCTTGTCACAGGGAGGCGATACGCAGTATTTT. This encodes CASSLSQGGDTQYF. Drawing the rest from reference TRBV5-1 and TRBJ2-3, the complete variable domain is KAGVTQTPRYLIKTRGQQVTLSCSPISGHRSVSWYQQTPGQGLQFLFEYFSETQRNKGNFPGRFSGRQFSNSRSEMNVSTLELGDSALYLCASSLSQGGDTQYFGPGTRLTVL.

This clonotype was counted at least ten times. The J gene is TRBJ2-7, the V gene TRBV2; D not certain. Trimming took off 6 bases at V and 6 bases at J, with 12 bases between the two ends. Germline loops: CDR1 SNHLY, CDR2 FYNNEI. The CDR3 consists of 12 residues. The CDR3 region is CASSTGDFEQYF. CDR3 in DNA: TGTGCCAGCAGCACGGGTGATTTCGAGCAGTACTTC.

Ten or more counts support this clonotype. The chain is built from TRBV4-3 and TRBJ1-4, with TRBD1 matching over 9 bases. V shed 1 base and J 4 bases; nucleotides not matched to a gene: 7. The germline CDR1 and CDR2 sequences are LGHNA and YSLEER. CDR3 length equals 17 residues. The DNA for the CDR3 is TGCGCCAGCAGCCAAGCCTGGGACAGGGTCGATAATGAAAAACTGTTTTTT. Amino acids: CASSQAWDRVDNEKLFF.

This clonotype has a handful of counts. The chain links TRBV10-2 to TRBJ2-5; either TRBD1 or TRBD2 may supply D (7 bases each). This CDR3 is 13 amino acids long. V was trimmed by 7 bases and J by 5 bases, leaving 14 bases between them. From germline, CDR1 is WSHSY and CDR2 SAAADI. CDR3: CASTGRGGETQYF. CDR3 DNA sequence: TGCGCCAGCACGGGCAGGGGGGGGGAGACCCAGTACTTC.

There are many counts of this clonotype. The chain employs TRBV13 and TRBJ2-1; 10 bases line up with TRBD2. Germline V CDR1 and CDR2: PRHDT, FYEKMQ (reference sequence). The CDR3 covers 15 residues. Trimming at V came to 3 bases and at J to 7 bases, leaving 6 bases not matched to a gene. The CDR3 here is CASSFPGLASNEQFF. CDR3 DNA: TGTGCCAGCAGCTTCCCGGGACTAGCGAGTAATGAGCAGTTCTTC.

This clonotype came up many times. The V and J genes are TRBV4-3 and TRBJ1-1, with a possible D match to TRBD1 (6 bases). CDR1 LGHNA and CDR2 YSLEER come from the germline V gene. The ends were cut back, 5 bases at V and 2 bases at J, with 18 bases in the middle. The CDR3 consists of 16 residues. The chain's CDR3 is CASSYGGSGLNTEAFF. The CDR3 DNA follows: TGCGCCAGCAGCTATGGGGGCAGTGGGTTAAACACTGAAGCTTTCTTT.

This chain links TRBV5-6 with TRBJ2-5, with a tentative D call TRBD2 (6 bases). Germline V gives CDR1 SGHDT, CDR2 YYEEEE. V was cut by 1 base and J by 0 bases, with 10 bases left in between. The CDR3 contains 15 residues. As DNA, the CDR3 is TGTGCCAGCAGCTTGTCGGACTATGACCAAGAGACCCAGTACTTC. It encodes CASSLSDYDQETQYF.

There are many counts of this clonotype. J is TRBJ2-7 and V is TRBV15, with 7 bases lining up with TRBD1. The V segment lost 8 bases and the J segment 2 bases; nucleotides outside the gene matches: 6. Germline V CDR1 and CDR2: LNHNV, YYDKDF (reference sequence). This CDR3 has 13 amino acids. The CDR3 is CATGQETPYEQYF. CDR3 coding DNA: TGTGCCACCGGACAGGAAACACCCTACGAGCAGTACTTC.

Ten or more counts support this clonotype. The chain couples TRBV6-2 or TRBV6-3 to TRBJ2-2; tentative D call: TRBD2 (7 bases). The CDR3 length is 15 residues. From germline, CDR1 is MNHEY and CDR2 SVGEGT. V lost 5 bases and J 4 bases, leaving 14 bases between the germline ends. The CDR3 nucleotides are TGTGCCAGCAGTGATATGCGGGGGCTCACCGGGGAGCTGTTTTTT. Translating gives CASSDMRGLTGELFF.

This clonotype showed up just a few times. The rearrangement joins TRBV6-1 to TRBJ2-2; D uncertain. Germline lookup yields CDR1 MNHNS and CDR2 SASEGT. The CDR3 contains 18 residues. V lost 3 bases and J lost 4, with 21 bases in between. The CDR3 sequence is CASSDLSFAATFTGELFF. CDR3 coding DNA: TGTGCCAGCAGTGACCTTTCCTTCGCCGCTACCTTCACCGGGGAGCTGTTTTTT.

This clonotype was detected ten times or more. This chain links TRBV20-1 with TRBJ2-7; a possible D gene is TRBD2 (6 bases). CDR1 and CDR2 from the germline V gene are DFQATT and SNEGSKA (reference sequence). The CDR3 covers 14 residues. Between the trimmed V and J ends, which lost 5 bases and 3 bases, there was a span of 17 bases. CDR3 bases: TGCAGTGCTTTCTCCAGCGGGCATGACTACGAGCAGTACTTC. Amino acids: CSAFSSGHDYEQYF.

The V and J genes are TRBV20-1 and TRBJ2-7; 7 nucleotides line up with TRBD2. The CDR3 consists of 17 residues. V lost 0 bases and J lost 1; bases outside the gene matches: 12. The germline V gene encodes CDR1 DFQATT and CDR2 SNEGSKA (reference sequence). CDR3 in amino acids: CSARDQKPGLPSYEQYF. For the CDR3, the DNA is TGCAGTGCTAGAGATCAGAAACCGGGACTACCTTCCTACGAGCAGTACTTC.

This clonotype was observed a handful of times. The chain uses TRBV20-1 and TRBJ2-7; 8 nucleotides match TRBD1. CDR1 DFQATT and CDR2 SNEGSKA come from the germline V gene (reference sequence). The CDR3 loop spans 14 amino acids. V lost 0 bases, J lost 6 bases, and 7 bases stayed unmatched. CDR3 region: CSARDLGQGPEQYF. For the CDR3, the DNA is TGCAGTGCTAGAGATCTTGGACAGGGCCCCGAGCAGTACTTC.

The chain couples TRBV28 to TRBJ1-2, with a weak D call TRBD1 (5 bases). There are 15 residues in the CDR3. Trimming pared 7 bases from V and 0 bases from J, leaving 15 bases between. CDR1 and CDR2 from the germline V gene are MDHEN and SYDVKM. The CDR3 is CASNPVGVANYGYTF. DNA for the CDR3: TGTGCCAGCAACCCCGTAGGGGTGGCTAACTATGGCTACACCTTC.

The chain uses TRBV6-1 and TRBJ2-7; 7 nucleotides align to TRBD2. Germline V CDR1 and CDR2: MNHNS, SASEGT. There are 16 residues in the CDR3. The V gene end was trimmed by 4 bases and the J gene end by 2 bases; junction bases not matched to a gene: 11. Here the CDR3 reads CASSGQGAGDPYEQYF. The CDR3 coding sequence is TGTGCCAGCAGTGGCCAAGGGGCGGGGGATCCCTACGAGCAGTACTTC.

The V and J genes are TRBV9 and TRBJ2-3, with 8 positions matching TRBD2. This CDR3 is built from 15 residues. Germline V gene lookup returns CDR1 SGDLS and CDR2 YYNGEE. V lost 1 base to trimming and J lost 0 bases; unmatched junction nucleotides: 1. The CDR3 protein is CASSVREGSTDTQYF. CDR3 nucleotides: TGTGCCAGCAGCGTACGGGAGGGTAGCACAGATACGCAGTATTTT.

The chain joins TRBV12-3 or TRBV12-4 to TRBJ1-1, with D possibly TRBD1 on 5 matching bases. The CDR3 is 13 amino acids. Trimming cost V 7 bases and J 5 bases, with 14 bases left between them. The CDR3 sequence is CASTWVGVTEAFF. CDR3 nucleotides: TGTGCCAGCACTTGGGTGGGGGTTACTGAAGCTTTCTTT.